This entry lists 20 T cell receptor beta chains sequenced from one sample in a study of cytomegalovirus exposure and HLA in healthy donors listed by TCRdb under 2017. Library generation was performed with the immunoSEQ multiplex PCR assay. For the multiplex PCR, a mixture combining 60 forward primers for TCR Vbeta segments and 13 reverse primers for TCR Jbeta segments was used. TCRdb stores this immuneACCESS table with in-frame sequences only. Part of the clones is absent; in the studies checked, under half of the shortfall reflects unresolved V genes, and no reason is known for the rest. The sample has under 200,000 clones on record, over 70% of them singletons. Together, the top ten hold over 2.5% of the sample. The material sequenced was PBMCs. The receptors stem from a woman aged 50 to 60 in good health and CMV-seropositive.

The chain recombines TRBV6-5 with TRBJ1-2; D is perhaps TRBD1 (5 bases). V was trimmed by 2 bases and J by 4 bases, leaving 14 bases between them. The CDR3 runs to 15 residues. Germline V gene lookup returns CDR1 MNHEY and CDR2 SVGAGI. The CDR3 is CASSYRYNGGYGYTF. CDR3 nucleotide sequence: TGTGCCAGCAGTTACCGATATAACGGGGGCTATGGCTACACCTTC.

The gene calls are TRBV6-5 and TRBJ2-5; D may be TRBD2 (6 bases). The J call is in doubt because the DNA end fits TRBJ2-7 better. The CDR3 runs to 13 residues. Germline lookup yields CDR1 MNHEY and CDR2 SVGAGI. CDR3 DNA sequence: TGTGCCAGCAGTTATCGCGGGGATGGCGAGCAGTACTTC. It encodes CASSYRGDGEQYF.

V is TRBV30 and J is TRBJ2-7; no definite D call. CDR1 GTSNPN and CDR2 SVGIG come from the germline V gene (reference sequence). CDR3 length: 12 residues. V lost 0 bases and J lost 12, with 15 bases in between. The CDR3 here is CAWSVADIGRYF. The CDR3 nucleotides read TGTGCCTGGAGTGTAGCCGACATAGGTCGGTACTTC.

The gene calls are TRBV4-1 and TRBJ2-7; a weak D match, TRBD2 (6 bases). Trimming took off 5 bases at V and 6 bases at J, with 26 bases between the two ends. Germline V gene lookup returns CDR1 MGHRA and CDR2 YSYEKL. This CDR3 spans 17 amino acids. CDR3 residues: CASSVRQLAGPNPEQYF. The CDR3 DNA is TGCGCCAGCAGCGTTCGTCAGCTGGCGGGGCCCAACCCCGAGCAGTACTTC.

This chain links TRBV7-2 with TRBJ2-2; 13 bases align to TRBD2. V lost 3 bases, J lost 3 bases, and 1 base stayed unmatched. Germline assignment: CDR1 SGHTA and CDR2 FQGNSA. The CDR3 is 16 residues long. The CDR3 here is CASSLTSGGYTGELFF. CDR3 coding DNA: TGTGCCAGCAGCTTGACTAGCGGGGGGTACACCGGGGAGCTGTTTTTT. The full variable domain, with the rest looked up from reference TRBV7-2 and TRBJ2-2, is GAGVSQSPSNKVTEKGKDVELRCDPISGHTALYWYRQSLGQGLEFLIYFQGNSAPDKSGLPSDRFSAERTGGSVSTLTIQRTQQEDSAVYLCASSLTSGGYTGELFFGEGSRLTVL.

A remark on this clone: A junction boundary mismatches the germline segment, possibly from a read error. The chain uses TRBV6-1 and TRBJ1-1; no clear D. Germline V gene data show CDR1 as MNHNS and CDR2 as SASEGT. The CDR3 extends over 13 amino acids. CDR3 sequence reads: CASMYGGNAEAFF. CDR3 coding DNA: TGTGCCAGCATGTACGGAGGGAACGCTGAAGCTTTCTTT.

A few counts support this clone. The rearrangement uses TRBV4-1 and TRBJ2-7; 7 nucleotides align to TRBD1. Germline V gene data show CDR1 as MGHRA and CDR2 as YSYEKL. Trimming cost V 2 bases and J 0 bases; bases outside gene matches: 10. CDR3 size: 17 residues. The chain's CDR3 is CASSQTVGTESSYEQYF. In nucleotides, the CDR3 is TGCGCCAGCAGCCAAACCGTTGGGACAGAGAGCTCCTACGAGCAGTACTTC.

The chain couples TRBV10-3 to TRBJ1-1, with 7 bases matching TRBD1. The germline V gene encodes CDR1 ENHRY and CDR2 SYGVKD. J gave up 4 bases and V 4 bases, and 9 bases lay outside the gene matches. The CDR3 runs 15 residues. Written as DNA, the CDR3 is TGTGCCATCAGTGGCAGACAGGGAGATGGCACTGAAGCTTTCTTT. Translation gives CAISGRQGDGTEAFF.

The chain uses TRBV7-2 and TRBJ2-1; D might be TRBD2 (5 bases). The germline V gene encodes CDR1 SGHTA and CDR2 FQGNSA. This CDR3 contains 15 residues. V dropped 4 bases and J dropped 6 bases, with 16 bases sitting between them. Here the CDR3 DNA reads TGTGCCAGCAGCTCGGAGGCGCTAAGTGGCAATGAGCAGTTCTTC. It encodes CASSSEALSGNEQFF.

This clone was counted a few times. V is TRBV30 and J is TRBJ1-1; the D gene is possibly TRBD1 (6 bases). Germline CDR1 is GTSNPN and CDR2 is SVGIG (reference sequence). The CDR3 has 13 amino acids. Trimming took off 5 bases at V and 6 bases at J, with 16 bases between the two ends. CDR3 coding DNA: TGTGCCTGGGATACAGGGATGGGGTCTGAAGCTTTCTTT. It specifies CAWDTGMGSEAFF. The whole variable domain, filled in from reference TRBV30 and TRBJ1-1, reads SQTIHQWPATLVQPVGSPLSLECTVEGTSNPNLYWYRQAAGRGLQLLFYSVGIGQISSEVPQNLSASRPQDRQFILSSKKLLLSDSGFYLCAWDTGMGSEAFFGQGTRLTVV.

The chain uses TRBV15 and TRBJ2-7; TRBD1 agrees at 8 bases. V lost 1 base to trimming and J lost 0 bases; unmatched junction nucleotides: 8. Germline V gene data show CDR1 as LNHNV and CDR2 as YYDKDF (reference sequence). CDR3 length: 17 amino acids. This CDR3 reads CATSRARGQGHSYEQYF. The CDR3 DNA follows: TGTGCCACCAGCAGAGCTAGAGGACAGGGCCACTCCTACGAGCAGTACTTC.

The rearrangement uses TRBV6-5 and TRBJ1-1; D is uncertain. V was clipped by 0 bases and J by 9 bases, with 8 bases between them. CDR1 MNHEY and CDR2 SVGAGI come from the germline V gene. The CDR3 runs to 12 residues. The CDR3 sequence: CASSYSKQKAFF. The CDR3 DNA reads TGTGCCAGCAGTTACTCGAAGCAAAAAGCTTTCTTT.

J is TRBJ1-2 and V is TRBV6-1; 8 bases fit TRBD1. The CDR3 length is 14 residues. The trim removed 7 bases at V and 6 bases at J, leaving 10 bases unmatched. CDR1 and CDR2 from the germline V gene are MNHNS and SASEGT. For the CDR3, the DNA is TGTGCCAGCACCTCGGACAGGGAGTACAATGGCTACACCTTC. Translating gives CASTSDREYNGYTF.

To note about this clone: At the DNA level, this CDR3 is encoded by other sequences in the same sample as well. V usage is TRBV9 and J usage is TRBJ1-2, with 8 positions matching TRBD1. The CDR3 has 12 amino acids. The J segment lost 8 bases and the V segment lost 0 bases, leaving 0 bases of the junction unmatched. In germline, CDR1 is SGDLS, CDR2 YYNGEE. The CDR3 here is CASSVAGGGYTF. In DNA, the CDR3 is TGTGCCAGCAGCGTAGCAGGGGGCGGCTACACCTTC.

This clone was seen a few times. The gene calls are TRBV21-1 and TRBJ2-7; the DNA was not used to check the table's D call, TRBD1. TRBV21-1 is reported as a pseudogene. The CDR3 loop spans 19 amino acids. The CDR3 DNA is TGTGCCAGCAGCAAGTTGGGGACAAGCCAGGATTGGGTACGGAACGAGCAGTACTTC. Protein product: CASSKLGTSQDWVRNEQYF.

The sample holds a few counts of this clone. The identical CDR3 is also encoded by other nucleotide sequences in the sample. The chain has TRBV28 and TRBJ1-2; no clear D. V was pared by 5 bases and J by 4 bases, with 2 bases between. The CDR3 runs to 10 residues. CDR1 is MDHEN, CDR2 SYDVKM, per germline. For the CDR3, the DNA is TGTGCCAGCAGTCGCTATGGCTACACCTTC. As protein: CASSRYGYTF.

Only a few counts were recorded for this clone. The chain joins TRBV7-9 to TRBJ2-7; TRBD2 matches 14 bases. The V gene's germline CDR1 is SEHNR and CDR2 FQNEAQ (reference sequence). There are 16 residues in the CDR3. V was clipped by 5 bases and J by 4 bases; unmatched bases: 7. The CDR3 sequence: CASSRGLAGGLYEQYF. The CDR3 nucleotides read TGTGCCAGCAGCCGCGGACTAGCGGGAGGTCTATACGAGCAGTACTTC.

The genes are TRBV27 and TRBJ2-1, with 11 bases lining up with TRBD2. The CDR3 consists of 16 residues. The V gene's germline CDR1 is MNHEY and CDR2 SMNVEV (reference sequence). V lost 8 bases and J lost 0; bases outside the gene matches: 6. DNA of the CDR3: TGTGCCAGCCCGGGACTAGCGGTCCTCTCCTACAATGAGCAGTTCTTC. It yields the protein CASPGLAVLSYNEQFF.

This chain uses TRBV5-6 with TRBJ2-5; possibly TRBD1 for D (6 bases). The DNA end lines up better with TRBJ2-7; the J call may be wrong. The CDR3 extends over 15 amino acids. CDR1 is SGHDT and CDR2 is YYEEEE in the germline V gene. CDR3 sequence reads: CASSLGFQGGFEQYF. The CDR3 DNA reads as TGTGCCAGCAGCTTAGGATTTCAAGGGGGATTCGAGCAGTACTTC.

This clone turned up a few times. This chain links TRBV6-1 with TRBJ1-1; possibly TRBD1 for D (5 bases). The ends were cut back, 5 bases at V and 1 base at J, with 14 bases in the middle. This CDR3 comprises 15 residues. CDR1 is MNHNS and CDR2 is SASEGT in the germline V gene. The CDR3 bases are TGTGCCAGCAGTACCACCGGCGGGGGGAACACTGAAGCTTTCTTT. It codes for CASSTTGGGNTEAFF.